Here is one T cell receptor beta chain with its context. The sample comes from a study of cytomegalovirus exposure and HLA in healthy donors. Use of 60 Vbeta and 13 Jbeta primers characterized the PCR. Using immunoSEQ multiplex PCR, the repertoire was profiled, and TCRdb retains in-frame clones only, with some absent. The sample includes about 200,000 clones, around 83% of them seen just once. The length of the CDR3 is 17 residues. From germline, CDR1 is MDHEN and CDR2 SYDVKM. V was shortened by 2 bases and J by 1 base, with 17 bases between the two germline ends. This rearrangement joins TRBV28 to TRBJ1-1; D is ambiguous. The source of this sequence is a man aged 40-50 years in good health and CMV-seropositive. Sequencing was carried out using PBMCs. In DNA, the CDR3 is TGTGCCAGCAGTTTACGTTTTATCTCGACAACGAACACTGAAGCTTTCTTT. This encodes CASSLRFISTTNTEAFF.